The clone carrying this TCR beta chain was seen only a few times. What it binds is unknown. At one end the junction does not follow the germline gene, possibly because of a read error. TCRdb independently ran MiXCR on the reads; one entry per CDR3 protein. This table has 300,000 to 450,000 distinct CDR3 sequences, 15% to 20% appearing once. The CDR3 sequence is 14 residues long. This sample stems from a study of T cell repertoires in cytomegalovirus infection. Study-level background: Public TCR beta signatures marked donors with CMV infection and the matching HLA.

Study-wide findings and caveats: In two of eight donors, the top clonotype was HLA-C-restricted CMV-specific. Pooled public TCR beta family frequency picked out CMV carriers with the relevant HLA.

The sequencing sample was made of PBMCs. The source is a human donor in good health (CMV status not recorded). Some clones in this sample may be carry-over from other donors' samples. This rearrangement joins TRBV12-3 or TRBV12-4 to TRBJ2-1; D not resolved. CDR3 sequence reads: CASSVAYSYNEQFF. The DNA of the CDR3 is TGTGCCAGCAGTGTAGCTTACTCCTACAATGAGCAGTTCTTC.